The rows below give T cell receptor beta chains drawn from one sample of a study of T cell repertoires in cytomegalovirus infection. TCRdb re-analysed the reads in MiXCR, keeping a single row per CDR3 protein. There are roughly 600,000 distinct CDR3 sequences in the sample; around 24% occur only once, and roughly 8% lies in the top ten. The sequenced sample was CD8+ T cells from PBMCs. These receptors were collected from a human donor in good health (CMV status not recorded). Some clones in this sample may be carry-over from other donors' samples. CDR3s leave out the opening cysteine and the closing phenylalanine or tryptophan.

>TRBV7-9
ASSLTRLAGKRTDTQY
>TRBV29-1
SVEDLTGLPT
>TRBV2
ASRALVVSTDTQY
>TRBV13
ASSLGPGERAEAF
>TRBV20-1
SARDPLGLPYNEQF
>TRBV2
ASSETGKGEKLF
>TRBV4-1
ASSQNGQPGDTEAF
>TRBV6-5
ASRTSFTGRETQY
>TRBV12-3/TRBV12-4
ASSFYRGELF
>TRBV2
ASITGGTEAF
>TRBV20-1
SAENGLAGGQGTDTQY